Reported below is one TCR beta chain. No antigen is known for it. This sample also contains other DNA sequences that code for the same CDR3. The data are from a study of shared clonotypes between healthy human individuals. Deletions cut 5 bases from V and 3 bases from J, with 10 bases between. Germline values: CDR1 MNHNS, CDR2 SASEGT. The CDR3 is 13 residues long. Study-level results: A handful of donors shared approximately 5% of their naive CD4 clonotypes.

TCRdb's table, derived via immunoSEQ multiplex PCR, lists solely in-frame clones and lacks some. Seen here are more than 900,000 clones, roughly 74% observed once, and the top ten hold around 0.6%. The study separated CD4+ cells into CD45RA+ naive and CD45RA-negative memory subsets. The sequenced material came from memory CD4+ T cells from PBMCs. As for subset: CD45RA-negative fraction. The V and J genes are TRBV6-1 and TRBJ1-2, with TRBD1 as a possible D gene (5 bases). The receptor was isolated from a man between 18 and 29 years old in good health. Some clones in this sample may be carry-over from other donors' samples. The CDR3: CASSWGGDYGYTF. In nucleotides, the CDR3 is TGTGCCAGCAGTTGGGGGGGTGACTATGGCTACACCTTC.